This T cell receptor (beta chain) is from a study of OX40 agonist ivuxolimab in advanced cancers. Study at large: In this trial design, patients received ivuxolimab intravenously at 0.01 to 10 mg/kg every 2 weeks.

CDR1 is SGHAT and CDR2 is FQNNGV in the germline V gene. There are 15 residues in the CDR3. Trimming removed 5 bases from V and 7 bases from J; junction bases left unmatched: 7. Study conclusions and caveats: Antigen targets of the expanded peripheral T cells went undetermined. Partial responders at 0.1-3.0 mg/kg showed near-lowest clonal expansion. At doses 0.1 to 3.0 mg/kg, CD4+ and CD8+ clones expanded.

Details on this clone: What it binds is not known.

Assay used: immunoSEQ multiplex PCR; TCRdb lists only in-frame clones, some missing. Here the sample spans roughly 76,000 clones, 85% to 90% being singletons. The origin of this receptor is an adult with an advanced solid tumor such as melanoma, head and neck, liver or kidney cancer. The chain joins TRBV11-2 to TRBJ2-1; 11 nucleotides line up with TRBD1. The source was CD4+ or CD8+ T cells sorted from blood, collected in a trial of the OX40 agonist ivuxolimab. This CDR3 reads CASSQAGQGGNEQFF. Written as DNA, the CDR3 is TGTGCCAGCAGCCAGGCGGGACAGGGGGGGAATGAGCAGTTCTTC.